This T cell receptor beta chain was sequenced during a study of blood T cell repertoires in COVID-19. This table comes from immunoSEQ multiplex PCR, and its TCRdb copy is limited to in-frame clones, with some not included. The table shows 310,000 or so clones, with around 90% occurring only once. CDR3 length: 14 amino acids. Germline CDR1 and CDR2: KGHDR and SFDVKD. V was clipped by 5 bases and J by 2 bases, with 11 bases between them. The sequencing sample was made of PBMCs or T cells enriched from blood (not recorded which). The receptor was derived from a woman between 40 and 55 years old who had recovered from COVID-19. This chain joins TRBV24-1 and TRBJ2-5; tentatively, D is TRBD1 (6 bases). CDR3 coding DNA: TGTGCCACCAGTGTTGGGACACCGCAAGAGACCCAGTACTTC. Translated: CATSVGTPQETQYF.